Listed below are T cell receptor beta chains from one sample, sequenced in a study of OX40 agonist ivuxolimab in advanced cancers. Profiling relied on immunoSEQ multiplex PCR, and the TCRdb table lists in-frame clones only, not all of them. The table lists approximately 70,000 clones, about 87% of them singletons. This specimen was CD4+ or CD8+ T cells sorted from blood, taken in a trial of the OX40 agonist ivuxolimab. The receptors come from an adult with an advanced solid tumor such as melanoma, head and neck, liver or kidney cancer. Both conserved end residues are part of each CDR3. The order of the fields is J gene, V gene, D gene, clone size, CDR3 DNA, CDR3 protein. The D gene is left open where the match is weak. Clone sizes are given selectively: once, few, many, or a class where the clone is expanded.

TRBJ1-1 | TRBV13 | - | - | TGTGCCAGCAGCTTATGGTCTGGAGGGGATGATCTTGAAGCTTTCTTT | CASSLWSGGDDLEAFF
TRBJ2-5 | TRBV11-2 | TRBD2 | - | TGTGCCAGCAGCTTAGTTTCTAGCGGGGGTACCATGTGGGAGACCCAGTACTTC | CASSLVSSGGTMWETQYF
TRBJ1-1 | TRBV6-5 | - | - | TGTGCCAGCAGTACCGGTTGGCAGGGGAGCACTGAAGCTTTCTTT | CASSTGWQGSTEAFF
TRBJ1-2 | TRBV5-1 | - | - | TGCGCCAGCAGCTTGGGCCAGAGGGCCTATGGCTACACCTTC | CASSLGQRAYGYTF
TRBJ2-3 | TRBV7-9 | - | once | TGTGCCAGCAGCTGGGGGGCAGATACGCAGTATTTT | CASSWGADTQYF
TRBJ1-2 | TRBV6-5 | - | few | TGTGCCAGCAGTTCTGATCTCTATGGCTACACCTTC | CASSSDLYGYTF
TRBJ1-5 | TRBV4-1 | - | - | TGCGCCAGCAGCCCCTCAGGGGCGGGGAATCAGCCCCAGCATTTT | CASSPSGAGNQPQHF
TRBJ2-7 | TRBV29-1 | - | - | TGCAGCGTTGTTTGGCAGAATAACTACGAGCAGTACTTC | CSVVWQNNYEQYF
TRBJ2-5 | TRBV18 | TRBD2 | - | TGTGCCAGCTCACCCCTGGGAGGGAGAGAGACCCAGTACTTC | CASSPLGGRETQYF
TRBJ1-2 | TRBV2 | - | - | TGTGCCAGCAGTGAATTCGGGCAGAACTATGGCTACACCTTC | CASSEFGQNYGYTF